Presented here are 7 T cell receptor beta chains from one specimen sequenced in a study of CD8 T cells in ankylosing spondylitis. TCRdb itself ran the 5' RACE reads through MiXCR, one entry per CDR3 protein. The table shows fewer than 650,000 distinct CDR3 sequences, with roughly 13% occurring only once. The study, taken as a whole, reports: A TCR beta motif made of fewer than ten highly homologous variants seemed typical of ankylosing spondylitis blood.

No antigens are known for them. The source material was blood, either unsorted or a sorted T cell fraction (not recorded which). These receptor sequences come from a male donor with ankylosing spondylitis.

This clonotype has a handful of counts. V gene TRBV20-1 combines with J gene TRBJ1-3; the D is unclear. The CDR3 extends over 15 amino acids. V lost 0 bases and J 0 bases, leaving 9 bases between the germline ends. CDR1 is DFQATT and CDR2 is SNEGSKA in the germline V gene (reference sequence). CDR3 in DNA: TGCAGTGCTAGAGATCCGGGCCGCTCTGGAAACACCATATATTTT. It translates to CSARDPGRSGNTIYF.

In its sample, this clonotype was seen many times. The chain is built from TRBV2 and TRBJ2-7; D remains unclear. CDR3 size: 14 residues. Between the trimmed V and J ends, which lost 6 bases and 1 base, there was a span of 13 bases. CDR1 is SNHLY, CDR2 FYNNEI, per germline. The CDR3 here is CASSAARRSYEQYV. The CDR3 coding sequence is TGTGCCAGCAGCGCTGCCAGGAGATCCTACGAGCAGTACGTC.

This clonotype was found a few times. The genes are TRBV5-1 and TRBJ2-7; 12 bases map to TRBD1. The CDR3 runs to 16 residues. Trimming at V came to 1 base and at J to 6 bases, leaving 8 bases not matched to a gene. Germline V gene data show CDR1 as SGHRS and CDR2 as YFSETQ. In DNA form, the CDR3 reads TGCGCCAGCAGCTTGAACCCGGGACAGGGGGCGGTCGAGCAGTACGTC. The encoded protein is CASSLNPGQGAVEQYV.

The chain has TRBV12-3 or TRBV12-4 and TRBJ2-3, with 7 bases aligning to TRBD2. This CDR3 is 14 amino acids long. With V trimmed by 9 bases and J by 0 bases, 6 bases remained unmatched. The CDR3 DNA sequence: TGTGCCAGTACTTGGGGGGGGAGCACAGATACGCAGTATTTT. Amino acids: CASTWGGSTDTQYF.

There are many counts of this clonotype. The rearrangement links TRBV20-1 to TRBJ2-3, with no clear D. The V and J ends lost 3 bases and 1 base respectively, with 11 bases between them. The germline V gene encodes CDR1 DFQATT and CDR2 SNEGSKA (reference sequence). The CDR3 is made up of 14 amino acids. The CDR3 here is CSASAVWGTDTQYF. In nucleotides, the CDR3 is TGCAGTGCTAGTGCGGTATGGGGCACAGATACGCAGTATTTT.

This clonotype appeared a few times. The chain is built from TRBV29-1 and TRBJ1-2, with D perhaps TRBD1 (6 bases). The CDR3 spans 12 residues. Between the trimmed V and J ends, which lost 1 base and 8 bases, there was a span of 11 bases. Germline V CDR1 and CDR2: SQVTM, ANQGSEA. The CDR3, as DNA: TGCAGCGTTGAAGGGGACAAACAGGGCTACACCTTC. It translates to CSVEGDKQGYTF.

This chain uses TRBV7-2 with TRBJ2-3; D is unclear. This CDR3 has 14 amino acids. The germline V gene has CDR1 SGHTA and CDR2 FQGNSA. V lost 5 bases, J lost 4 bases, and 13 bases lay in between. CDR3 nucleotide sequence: TGTGCCAGCAGCCCGGGTAGTCACGCAGATACGCAGTATTTT. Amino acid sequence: CASSPGSHADTQYF.